These 17 T cell receptor beta chains originate from one sample sequenced in a study of technical replicates of blood from a few donors. Here immunoSEQ multiplex PCR was the method, and the copy in TCRdb shows in-frame clones only, minus some. Of 80,000 to 100,000 clones listed, approximately 95% are singletons. Sequenced input: T cells isolated from PBMCs. Every receptor here comes from a human donor in good health.

The table lists this clone with a count of one. This chain joins TRBV19 and TRBJ1-5; D remains ambiguous. Trimming cost V 3 bases and J 4 bases, with 10 bases left between them. The CDR3 is 14 residues long. In germline, CDR1 is LNHDA, CDR2 SQIVND (reference sequence). CDR3 in amino acids: CASSMEQSNQPQHF. The DNA of the CDR3 is TGTGCCAGTAGTATGGAACAGTCTAATCAGCCCCAGCATTTT.

This clone was detected once. V and J are TRBV5-1 and TRBJ2-1; TRBD2 matches 11 bases. J was trimmed by 4 bases and V by 4 bases; bases with no gene match: 7. The CDR3 is 16 amino acids. Germline CDR1 reads SGHRS; CDR2 reads YFSETQ. CDR3 DNA: TGCGCCAGCAGCGGGGGTTTAGCGGGAGGGTACAATGAGCAGTTCTTC. Its protein is CASSGGLAGGYNEQFF.

J is TRBJ1-4 and V is TRBV19; the D is unclear. Trimming stripped 4 bases from V and 3 bases from J, with 6 bases between. Per germline, CDR1 LNHDA and CDR2 SQIVND (reference sequence). The CDR3 has 13 amino acids. The CDR3 sequence: CASSRSPNEKLFF. The CDR3 DNA reads as TGTGCCAGTAGTAGGAGCCCTAATGAAAAACTGTTTTTT. Supplemented by reference TRBV19 and TRBJ1-4, the full variable domain reads DGGITQSPKYLFRKEGQNVTLSCEQNLNHDAMYWYRQDPGQGLRLIYYSQIVNDFQKGDIAEGYSVSREKKESFPLTVTSAQKNPTAFYLCASSRSPNEKLFFGSGTQLSVL.

This chain connects TRBV6-1 to TRBJ2-7, with a possible D match to TRBD1 (6 bases). Between the trimmed V and J ends, which lost 3 bases and 6 bases, there was a span of 18 bases. Germline V gene data show CDR1 as MNHNS and CDR2 as SASEGT. The CDR3 has 15 residues. In DNA form, the CDR3 reads TGTGCCAGCAGTGATTACCAGGGGAAGCCCCTCGAGCAGTACTTC. Translation: CASSDYQGKPLEQYF.

The V call is TRBV27, the J call TRBJ2-3, with D tentatively TRBD1 (5 bases). Between the trimmed V and J ends, which lost 3 bases and 6 bases, there was a span of 10 bases. CDR1 is MNHEY, CDR2 SMNVEV, per germline (reference sequence). This CDR3 has 13 residues. CDR3 DNA: TGTGCCAGCAGTTTCAGGGCCCCGGATACGCAGTATTTT. Encoded protein: CASSFRAPDTQYF.

The chain carries TRBV10-2 and TRBJ2-1; tentatively, D is TRBD1 (6 bases). CDR3 length: 13 residues. CDR1 and CDR2 from the germline V gene are WSHSY and SAAADI. V lost 5 bases to trimming and J lost 5 bases, with 10 bases between them. The CDR3 region has the DNA TGCGCCAGCAGTTCGGGACACCACAATGAGCAGTTCTTC. Protein sequence: CASSSGHHNEQFF.

The rearrangement uses TRBV7-9 and TRBJ1-4; tentatively, D is TRBD1 (5 bases). This CDR3 contains 14 residues. Germline lookup yields CDR1 SEHNR and CDR2 FQNEAQ (reference sequence). The V and J ends lost 0 bases and 7 bases respectively, with 9 bases between them. The CDR3 here is CASSLAVGGEKLFF. Here the CDR3 DNA reads TGTGCCAGCAGCTTAGCCGTCGGGGGTGAAAAACTGTTTTTT.

V is TRBV25-1 and J is TRBJ2-2; D call uncertain. The CDR3 consists of 15 residues. The germline gives CDR1 MGHDK, CDR2 SYGVNS. Deletions cut 2 bases from V and 0 bases from J, with 7 bases between. The CDR3 loop reads CASSERLTNTGELFF. CDR3 DNA: TGTGCCAGCAGTGAACGACTGACGAACACCGGGGAGCTGTTTTTT.

J is TRBJ2-5 and V is TRBV19; 8 positions match TRBD1. This CDR3 region has 15 residues. Germline V gives CDR1 LNHDA, CDR2 SQIVND (reference sequence). The J segment lost 5 bases and the V segment lost 4 bases, leaving 9 bases of the junction unmatched. CDR3 coding DNA: TGTGCCAGTAGTAAAGGACAGGGACATAGGGAGACCCAGTACTTC. Translated, it gives CASSKGQGHRETQYF.

The chain carries TRBV5-1 and TRBJ2-7; 10 bases match TRBD2. With V trimmed by 4 bases and J by 5 bases, 12 bases remained unmatched. The CDR3 extends over 16 amino acids. Per the germline V gene, CDR1 is SGHRS and CDR2 is YFSETQ. The DNA for the CDR3 is TGCGCCAGCAGCCCCAGAGGGCTAGCGGGAGTTAACGAGCAGTACTTC. This gives the protein CASSPRGLAGVNEQYF.

CDR3 coding DNA: TGTGCCAGCAGCGCGACCCCCCAGGGGAACACTGAAGCTTTCTTT. Residues: CASSATPQGNTEAFF. This rearrangement joins TRBV9 to TRBJ1-1; possibly TRBD1 for D (5 bases). CDR3 size: 15 residues. Trimming shortened V by 3 bases and J by 1 base, and 13 bases separated the two germline ends. Germline loops: CDR1 SGDLS, CDR2 YYNGEE.

The chain is built from TRBV19 and TRBJ2-5, with 9 bases aligning to TRBD1. After removal of 4 bases from V and 3 bases from J, the junction contained 6 bases not matched to a gene. The CDR3 runs to 15 residues. Germline V gene sequence: CDR1 LNHDA, CDR2 SQIVND (reference sequence). DNA for the CDR3: TGTGCCAGTAGTAGGACCGGGACAGGGAAAGAGACCCAGTACTTC. Translated: CASSRTGTGKETQYF.

The chain combines TRBV7-9 with TRBJ2-7, with 7 bases identical to TRBD2. This CDR3 is 17 amino acids long. Germline V gene lookup returns CDR1 SEHNR and CDR2 FQNEAQ (reference sequence). V dropped 3 bases and J dropped 1; count of bases not matched to a gene: 12. The CDR3 here is CASSFPKSGDESYEQYF. The CDR3 region has the DNA TGTGCCAGCAGCTTTCCCAAGAGCGGGGATGAATCCTACGAGCAGTACTTC.

In DNA form, the CDR3 reads TGTGCCTGGATCCCAAGGGACAGGGCCCATGGCTACACCTTC. This codes for CAWIPRDRAHGYTF. V gene TRBV30 combines with J gene TRBJ1-2, with 9 bases identical to TRBD1. The germline CDR1 and CDR2 sequences are GTSNPN and SVGIG (reference sequence). With 4 bases clipped from V and 6 bases from J, the junction kept 9 bases outside the gene matches. The CDR3 runs 14 residues.

This sequence joins TRBV18 and TRBJ1-1, with a tentative D call TRBD1 (5 bases). V was cut by 4 bases and J by 3 bases, with 9 bases left in between. The CDR3 length is 13 residues. Germline CDR1 and CDR2: KGHSH and LQKENI. The CDR3 loop is CASSQGRDTEAFF. The CDR3 nucleotides are TGTGCCAGCTCACAGGGGAGGGACACTGAAGCTTTCTTT. The whole variable domain, remainder taken from reference TRBV18 and TRBJ1-1, is NAGVMQNPRHLVRRRGQEARLRCSPMKGHSHVYWYRQLPEEGLKFMVYLQKENIIDESGMPKERFSAEFPKEGPSILRIQQVVRGDSAAYFCASSQGRDTEAFFGQGTRLTVV.

The V call is TRBV4-2, the J call TRBJ2-3; TRBD2 matches 12 bases. CDR1 and CDR2 (germline): LGHNA, YNFKEQ. The CDR3 runs to 18 residues. Trimming removed 5 bases from V and 6 bases from J; junction bases left unmatched: 15. The CDR3 is CASSSGGASGRALDTQYF. The CDR3 DNA follows: TGTGCCAGCAGCTCAGGCGGAGCTAGCGGGAGGGCCCTCGATACGCAGTATTTT.

The CDR3 DNA follows: TGTGCCAGCAGTTCTTTAGCGGGGGCGTCCTACAATGAGCAGTTCTTC. Translation: CASSSLAGASYNEQFF. The V and J genes are TRBV5-6 and TRBJ2-1, with 9 bases identical to TRBD2. Germline V lookup: CDR1 SGHDT, CDR2 YYEEEE. Unmatched junction bases numbered 7, after V lost 5 bases and J lost 1 base. The CDR3 is 16 amino acids.